The 2 T cell receptor beta chains in this list originate from one sample, sequenced in a study of blood T cell repertoires in COVID-19. The assay was immunoSEQ multiplex PCR, and TCRdb's table has in-frame clones only and misses some. The data show tens of thousands of clones, with 85% to 90% seen just once and about 15% held by the top ten. The source material was peripheral blood. The origin of the receptors is a man aged 65 to 85 with acute or convalescent COVID-19.

The chain links TRBV6-5 to TRBJ1-1; 7 bases line up with TRBD1. The trim removed 6 bases at V and 4 bases at J, leaving 11 bases unmatched. Germline lookup yields CDR1 MNHEY and CDR2 SVGAGI. The CDR3 has 15 amino acids. CDR3 protein: CASRITGVEATEAFF. CDR3 coding DNA: TGTGCCAGCAGAATCACAGGGGTGGAGGCCACTGAAGCTTTCTTT.

The rearrangement uses TRBV6-2 or TRBV6-3 and TRBJ2-5; 12 nucleotides line up with TRBD2. This CDR3 is built from 19 residues. Germline V lookup: CDR1 MNHEY, CDR2 SVGEGT. Trimming removed 0 bases from V and 2 bases from J; junction bases left unmatched: 10. The CDR3 DNA follows: TGTGCCAGCAGTTACTCCAGCACAGAGACTAGCGGGGGACAAGAGACCCAGTACTTC. Encoded protein: CASSYSSTETSGGQETQYF.